One and the same sample provided the 30 T cell receptor beta chains below, sequenced in a study of cytomegalovirus exposure and HLA in healthy donors. The assay was immunoSEQ multiplex PCR, and TCRdb's table has in-frame clones only and misses some. Of roughly 150,000 clones listed, 85% to 90% are singletons. Sequenced: PBMCs. Receptors were obtained from a man aged 18 to 29 in good health and CMV-seropositive.

A word on this clone: Distinct nucleotide sequences in the sample also encode this CDR3. In DNA form, the CDR3 reads TGCGCCAGCAGCTTATTCGGCGGTTACGAGCAGTACTTC. It specifies CASSLFGGYEQYF. V is TRBV5-1 and J is TRBJ2-7; D not resolved. Trimming shortened V by 2 bases and J by 4 bases, and 10 bases separated the two germline ends. Germline CDR1 reads SGHRS; CDR2 reads YFSETQ. The CDR3 has 13 residues.

This chain connects TRBV29-1 to TRBJ2-1; D is uncertain. The V and J ends lost 2 bases and 0 bases respectively, with 17 bases between them. The CDR3 loop spans 17 amino acids. CDR1 is SQVTM, CDR2 ANQGSEA, per germline. CDR3 sequence (DNA): TGCAGCGTTGAATTCTTCGCCGGTTTAACCTCCTACAATGAGCAGTTCTTC. Protein product: CSVEFFAGLTSYNEQFF.

The chain couples TRBV4-1 to TRBJ1-3; D may be TRBD1 (6 bases). Germline V gives CDR1 MGHRA, CDR2 YSYEKL. This CDR3 region has 17 residues. V lost 4 bases, J lost 8 bases, and 24 bases lay in between. This CDR3 reads CASSLLLQPTGGHTIYF. DNA of the CDR3: TGCGCCAGCAGCCTCCTCCTCCAGCCGACAGGTGGCCACACCATATATTTT.

This chain uses TRBV29-1 with TRBJ1-1; D gene ambiguous. CDR3 size: 14 residues. Trimming took off 4 bases at V and 4 bases at J, with 16 bases between the two ends. The germline CDR1 and CDR2 sequences are SQVTM and ANQGSEA. The CDR3 spells CSVASANPSTEAFF. The DNA for the CDR3 is TGCAGCGTTGCTAGCGCCAACCCCAGCACTGAAGCTTTCTTT.

This clone was seen a few times. The chain joins TRBV6-1 to TRBJ2-7, with a weak D call TRBD1 (6 bases). The CDR3 is 16 residues long. The V and J ends lost 3 bases and 3 bases respectively, with 18 bases between them. CDR1 is MNHNS, CDR2 SASEGT, per germline. In nucleotides, the CDR3 is TGTGCCAGCAGTGACTACTCGACAGGAAGAAGCTACGAGCAGTACTTC. Translated, it gives CASSDYSTGRSYEQYF.

The J gene is TRBJ1-1, the V gene TRBV19; D may be TRBD1 (5 bases). V shed 7 bases and J shed 5 bases, with 17 bases lying between them. The CDR3 length is 14 residues. Looked up from germline, CDR1 is LNHDA and CDR2 is SQIVND (reference sequence). CDR3 DNA sequence: TGTGCCAGTAAAAGTTCCCAGGGAGGGACTGAAGCTTTCTTT. This gives the protein CASKSSQGGTEAFF.

This clone was picked up a small number of times. The chain links TRBV12-5 to TRBJ2-1; 7 bases align to TRBD1. V was pared by 3 bases and J by 0 bases, with 2 bases of the junction left unmatched. CDR3 length: 15 amino acids. The germline gives CDR1 LGHNT, CDR2 FRNRAP. In DNA form, the CDR3 reads TGTGCTAGTGGTTTACGGGACAGCTCCTACAATGAGCAGTTCTTC. Its translation: CASGLRDSSYNEQFF.

This clone was detected only once. The chain joins TRBV5-1 to TRBJ2-1; 7 bases match TRBD2. This CDR3 spans 12 amino acids. The ends lost 0 bases at V and 9 bases at J; junction bases unmatched: 0. From germline, CDR1 is SGHRS and CDR2 YFSETQ. CDR3: CASSLGGGEQFF. The CDR3 DNA reads as TGCGCCAGCAGCTTGGGGGGGGGTGAGCAGTTCTTC.

The chain uses TRBV5-4 and TRBJ2-7; 8 bases are shared with TRBD2. Germline lookup yields CDR1 SGHNT and CDR2 YYREEE (reference sequence). V shed 0 bases, J shed 3 bases, and the junction held 8 bases outside the gene matches. The CDR3 has 16 amino acids. The CDR3 nucleotides are TGTGCCAGCAGCTTGGAGGGGCTAGCGGGTATCTACGAGCAGTACTTC. Translating it yields CASSLEGLAGIYEQYF.

This clone has a single count. The chain combines TRBV9 with TRBJ2-1; D ambiguous. The CDR3 is made up of 15 amino acids. Germline V gene lookup returns CDR1 SGDLS and CDR2 YYNGEE. With 3 bases removed from V and 0 bases from J, the gap between germline ends came to 10 bases. CDR3 sequence (DNA): TGTGCCAGCAGCGCCCCGAATAGCTCCTACAATGAGCAGTTCTTC. It specifies CASSAPNSSYNEQFF. Together with reference TRBV9 and TRBJ2-1, the CDR3 gives the full variable domain: DSGVTQTPKHLITATGQRVTLRCSPRSGDLSVYWYQQSLDQGLQFLIQYYNGEERAKGNILERFSAQQFPDLHSELNLSSLELGDSALYFCASSAPNSSYNEQFFGPGTRLTVL.

The chain has TRBV6-1 and TRBJ1-5; the D gene is possibly TRBD1 (6 bases). Germline V CDR1 and CDR2: MNHNS, SASEGT. The V end lost 7 bases, the J end lost 5 bases, and 18 bases lay between the germline ends. The CDR3 runs to 15 residues. For the CDR3, the DNA is TGTGCCAGCAATTCTAGGGGGGGACGAGATCAGCCCCAGCATTTT. Its translation: CASNSRGGRDQPQHF.

The genes are TRBV7-2 and TRBJ1-1; unclear D gene. CDR3 length: 15 amino acids. Germline V gene lookup returns CDR1 SGHTA and CDR2 FQGNSA. The V end was cut by 5 bases, the J end by 1 base, with 14 bases between. CDR3 residues: CASSLYEGTNTEAFF. Written as DNA, the CDR3 is TGTGCCAGCAGCCTATATGAGGGCACGAACACTGAAGCTTTCTTT. Complete variable domain (other parts from reference TRBV7-2 and TRBJ1-1): GAGVSQSPSNKVTEKGKDVELRCDPISGHTALYWYRQSLGQGLEFLIYFQGNSAPDKSGLPSDRFSAERTGGSVSTLTIQRTQQEDSAVYLCASSLYEGTNTEAFFGQGTRLTVV.

The V call is TRBV5-4, the J call TRBJ2-2, with D possibly TRBD1 on 6 matching bases. V was shortened by 4 bases and J by 4 bases, with 14 bases between the two germline ends. Germline V gene sequence: CDR1 SGHNT, CDR2 YYREEE (reference sequence). The CDR3 totals 15 residues. For the CDR3, the DNA is TGTGCCAGCAGCACGCCCACAGGGCCCACCGGGGAGCTGTTTTTT. As protein: CASSTPTGPTGELFF.

This clone was observed a single time. The V call is TRBV6-1, the J call TRBJ1-1, with TRBD1 matching over 9 bases. The CDR3 has 14 residues. CDR1 and CDR2 from the germline V gene are MNHNS and SASEGT. The V gene end was trimmed by 4 bases and the J gene end by 7 bases; junction bases not matched to a gene: 7. DNA for the CDR3: TGTGCCAGCAGTGTACAGGGGGCTCGACGTGAAGCTTTCTTT. It encodes CASSVQGARREAFF.

The chain couples TRBV2 to TRBJ2-1, with D hard to call. The germline CDR1 and CDR2 sequences are SNHLY and FYNNEI. With 4 bases removed from V and 1 base from J, the gap between germline ends came to 5 bases. The CDR3 is made up of 13 amino acids. DNA for the CDR3: TGTGCCAGCAGTGTAAATTCCTACAATGAGCAGTTCTTC. Protein: CASSVNSYNEQFF. Together with reference TRBV2 and TRBJ2-1, the CDR3 gives the full variable domain: EPEVTQTPSHQVTQMGQEVILRCVPISNHLYFYWYRQILGQKVEFLVSFYNNEISEKSEIFDDQFSVERPDGSNFTLKIRSTKLEDSAMYFCASSVNSYNEQFFGPGTRLTVL.

The gene calls are TRBV27 and TRBJ2-7; the match to TRBD1 covers 7 bases. CDR3 length: 16 residues. The V gene end was trimmed by 5 bases and the J gene end by 0 bases; junction bases not matched to a gene: 10. In germline, CDR1 is MNHEY, CDR2 SMNVEV (reference sequence). CDR3 loop: CASSPRLGTDSYEQYF. CDR3 coding DNA: TGTGCCAGCAGTCCCCGGCTTGGGACAGACTCCTACGAGCAGTACTTC.

The chain employs TRBV7-9 and TRBJ1-2, with TRBD1 matching 8 bases. The CDR3 length is 15 residues. V lost 5 bases, J lost 0 bases, and 5 bases stayed unmatched. Germline V gene lookup returns CDR1 SEHNR and CDR2 FQNEAQ (reference sequence). This chain's CDR3 is CASSRPDRANYGYTF. The CDR3 DNA sequence: TGTGCCAGCAGCCGCCCGGACAGGGCTAACTATGGCTACACCTTC.

The chain carries TRBV10-3 and TRBJ1-2; 8 nucleotides match TRBD1. The length of the CDR3 is 16 residues. The germline gives CDR1 ENHRY, CDR2 SYGVKD. V shed 0 bases and J 4 bases; nucleotides not matched to a gene: 7. In nucleotides, the CDR3 is TGTGCCATCAGTGAGTCAGGCCGCAGGGGGCTCTATGGCTACACCTTC. Its protein is CAISESGRRGLYGYTF.

The V call is TRBV10-3, the J call TRBJ1-1; TRBD1 might be the D (5 bases). V was trimmed by 3 bases and J by 0 bases, leaving 11 bases between them. CDR1 is ENHRY, CDR2 SYGVKD, per germline. The CDR3 totals 15 residues. The CDR3 reads CAISDAGFLNTEAFF. The CDR3 nucleotides read TGTGCCATCAGTGACGCAGGGTTTTTGAACACTGAAGCTTTCTTT.

This sequence joins TRBV6-4 and TRBJ2-1; 10 bases are a match to TRBD2. Trimming cost V 0 bases and J 3 bases; bases outside gene matches: 2. This CDR3 is 16 amino acids long. Per the germline V gene, CDR1 is MRHNA and CDR2 is SNTAGT. Here the CDR3 reads CASSDSGTSDYNEQFF. The CDR3 region has the DNA TGTGCCAGCAGTGACTCTGGGACTAGCGACTACAATGAGCAGTTCTTC.

The V call is TRBV19, the J call TRBJ2-7; 8 positions match TRBD2. CDR1 is LNHDA, CDR2 SQIVND, per germline (reference sequence). V gave up 6 bases and J gave up 3 bases; unmatched junction bases: 7. CDR3 size: 14 residues. CDR3 coding DNA: TGTGCCAGTAGCTCTCCTACTAGCGGCTACGAGCAGTACTTC. Its protein product is CASSSPTSGYEQYF.

The chain uses TRBV28 and TRBJ1-3; D ambiguous. The V end was cut by 6 bases, the J end by 0 bases, with 12 bases between. Germline CDR1 reads MDHEN; CDR2 reads SYDVKM. The length of the CDR3 is 15 residues. The CDR3 DNA follows: TGTGCCAGCAGCCCCTGGGCGGGCTCTGGAAACACCATATATTTT. As protein: CASSPWAGSGNTIYF.

The CDR3, as DNA: TGTGCAAGTCGCTTAGATTCCCTTGGGGACAGATGTGCCGACTACGAGCAGTACTTC. Translation gives CASRLDSLGDRCADYEQYF. This rearrangement joins TRBV12-2 to TRBJ2-7; the table's D call TRBD1 went unverified against the DNA. TRBV12-2 is a recognized pseudogene. The CDR3 is 19 amino acids.

The table lists this clone with a few counts. This chain joins TRBV4-1 and TRBJ2-7; 8 bases are a match to TRBD1. The CDR3 is 15 residues long. Germline V gives CDR1 MGHRA, CDR2 YSYEKL. The junction had 6 bases not matched to a gene; V was cut back by 2 bases and J by 3 bases. The CDR3 here is CASSQMTGASYEQYF. CDR3 sequence (DNA): TGCGCCAGCAGCCAAATGACAGGGGCGAGCTACGAGCAGTACTTC.

In its sample, this clone was seen once. The gene calls are TRBV5-6 and TRBJ2-3; 8 bases match TRBD1. Germline V CDR1 and CDR2: SGHDT, YYEEEE. V shed 4 bases and J 3 bases; nucleotides not matched to a gene: 7. The CDR3 is 15 residues long. In nucleotides, the CDR3 is TGTGCCAGCAGCGCCTCAGGGGGCGCAACAGATACGCAGTATTTT. Its translation: CASSASGGATDTQYF.

This clone was counted a few times. The chain joins TRBV7-9 to TRBJ1-3; D not certain. Trimming took 5 bases from V and 0 from J, leaving 11 bases between them. The CDR3 sequence is 15 residues long. The germline CDR1 and CDR2 sequences are SEHNR and FQNEAQ (reference sequence). CDR3 sequence reads: CASSIDTYSGNTIYF. Written as DNA, the CDR3 is TGTGCCAGCAGCATTGACACATACTCTGGAAACACCATATATTTT.

The V gene is TRBV5-1, the J gene TRBJ1-2; no clear D gene. This CDR3 is built from 13 residues. V dropped 4 bases and J dropped 6 bases, with 13 bases sitting between them. Per the germline V gene, CDR1 is SGHRS and CDR2 is YFSETQ. The CDR3 sequence is CASSAGGGHGYTF. The CDR3 nucleotides read TGCGCCAGCAGCGCCGGAGGTGGTCATGGCTACACCTTC.

V is TRBV13 and J is TRBJ2-2; 7 nucleotides line up with TRBD2. The CDR3 spans 16 residues. The V gene's germline CDR1 is PRHDT and CDR2 FYEKMQ (reference sequence). The V gene end was trimmed by 4 bases and the J gene end by 0 bases; junction bases not matched to a gene: 5. The chain's CDR3 is CASSSETSTNTGELFF. The CDR3 DNA is TGTGCCAGCAGCTCCGAGACTAGCACGAACACCGGGGAGCTGTTTTTT. Based on the CDR3 plus reference TRBV13 and TRBJ2-2, the full variable domain is AAGVIQSPRHLIKEKRETATLKCYPIPRHDTVYWYQQGPGQDPQFLISFYEKMQSDKGSIPDRFSAQQFSDYHSELNMSSLELGDSALYFCASSSETSTNTGELFFGEGSRLTVL.

The chain is built from TRBV28 and TRBJ1-1; D is possibly TRBD1 (6 bases). Germline CDR1 and CDR2: MDHEN and SYDVKM. V was pared by 5 bases and J by 5 bases, with 15 bases between. The CDR3 is 14 residues long. Written as DNA, the CDR3 is TGTGCCAGCAGTGCAGGCTGGGGGCGGACTGAAGCTTTCTTT. Translating gives CASSAGWGRTEAFF. The complete variable domain, with remaining parts taken from reference TRBV28 and TRBJ1-1, reads DVKVTQSSRYLVKRTGEKVFLECVQDMDHENMFWYRQDPGLGLRLIYFSYDVKMKEKGDIPEGYSVSREKKERFSLILESASTNQTSMYLCASSAGWGRTEAFFGQGTRLTVV.

The V and J genes are TRBV2 and TRBJ2-1, with 15 bases lining up with TRBD2. Per the germline V gene, CDR1 is SNHLY and CDR2 is FYNNEI. The V gene end was trimmed by 6 bases and the J gene end by 7 bases; junction bases not matched to a gene: 1. The CDR3 covers 14 residues. CDR3: CASSGTSGRNEQFF. In DNA form, the CDR3 reads TGTGCCAGCAGCGGGACTAGCGGGAGGAATGAGCAGTTCTTC.